One sample yielded the 3 T cell receptor beta chains listed below, sequenced in a study of T cell repertoires in cytomegalovirus infection. TCRdb redid the calling of the reads with MiXCR, one entry per CDR3 protein. The sample shows about 740,000 distinct CDR3 sequences, around 32% of them seen only once. Their cognate antigens are unknown. The input for sequencing was cultured PBMCs, taken from culture after CMV antigen stimulation. These receptors originate from a human donor in good health (CMV status not recorded). Some clones in this sample may be carry-over from other donors' samples.

V is TRBV20-1 and J is TRBJ2-7, with 9 bases that match TRBD2. Germline loops: CDR1 DFQATT, CDR2 SNEGSKA (reference sequence). This CDR3 has 14 amino acids. Trimming took 3 bases from V and 5 from J; bases not matched to a gene: 8. CDR3 sequence: CSASLSSGDDEQYF. The CDR3 DNA reads as TGCAGTGCTAGTTTGTCTAGCGGGGACGACGAGCAGTACTTC.

V usage is TRBV6-1 and J usage is TRBJ2-5; D may be TRBD1 (6 bases). CDR3 length: 14 amino acids. Germline CDR1 is MNHNS and CDR2 is SASEGT. Trimming stripped 6 bases from V and 4 bases from J, with 15 bases between. DNA for the CDR3: TGTGCCAGCAGCCGCGGACAGCTCGCAGAGACCCAGTACTTC. This codes for CASSRGQLAETQYF.

The V call is TRBV27, the J call TRBJ2-1, with D uncertain. The V end lost 4 bases, the J end lost 2 bases, and 9 bases lay between the germline ends. Per the germline V gene, CDR1 is MNHEY and CDR2 is SMNVEV (reference sequence). There are 14 residues in the CDR3. Here the CDR3 reads CASSSTLAYNEQFF. DNA of the CDR3: TGTGCCAGCAGTTCCACACTCGCCTACAATGAGCAGTTCTTC.